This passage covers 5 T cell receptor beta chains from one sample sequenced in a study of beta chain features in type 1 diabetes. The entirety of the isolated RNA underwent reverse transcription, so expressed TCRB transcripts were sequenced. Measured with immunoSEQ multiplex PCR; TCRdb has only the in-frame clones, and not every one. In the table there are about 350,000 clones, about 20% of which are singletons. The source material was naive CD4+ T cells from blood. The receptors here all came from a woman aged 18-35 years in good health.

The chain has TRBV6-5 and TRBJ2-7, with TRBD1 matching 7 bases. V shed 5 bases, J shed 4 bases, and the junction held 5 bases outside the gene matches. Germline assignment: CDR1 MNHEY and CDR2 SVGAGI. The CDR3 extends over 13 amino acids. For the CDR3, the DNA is TGTGCCAGCAGTACCGGGACAGAATACGAGCAGTACTTC. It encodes CASSTGTEYEQYF.

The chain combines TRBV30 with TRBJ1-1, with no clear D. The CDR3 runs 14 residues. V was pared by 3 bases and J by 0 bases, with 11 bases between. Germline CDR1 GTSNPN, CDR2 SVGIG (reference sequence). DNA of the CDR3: TGTGCCTGGAGATCCCTAGCTATGAACACTGAAGCTTTCTTT. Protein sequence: CAWRSLAMNTEAFF. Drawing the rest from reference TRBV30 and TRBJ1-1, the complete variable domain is SQTIHQWPATLVQPVGSPLSLECTVEGTSNPNLYWYRQAAGRGLQLLFYSVGIGQISSEVPQNLSASRPQDRQFILSSKKLLLSDSGFYLCAWRSLAMNTEAFFGQGTRLTVV.

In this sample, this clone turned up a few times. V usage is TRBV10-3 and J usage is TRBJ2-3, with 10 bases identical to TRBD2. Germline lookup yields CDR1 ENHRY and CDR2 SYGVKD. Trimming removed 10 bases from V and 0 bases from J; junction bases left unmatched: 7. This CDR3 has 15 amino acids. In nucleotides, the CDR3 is TGTGCCACCCACGGACTAGCGGTTAGCACAGATACGCAGTATTTT. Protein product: CATHGLAVSTDTQYF.

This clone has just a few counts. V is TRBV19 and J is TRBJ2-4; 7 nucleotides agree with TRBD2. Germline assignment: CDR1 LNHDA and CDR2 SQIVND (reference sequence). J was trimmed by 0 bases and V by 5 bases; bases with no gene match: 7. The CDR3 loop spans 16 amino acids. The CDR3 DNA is TGTGCCAGTAGTGCCAGACTAGCTGTAGCCAAAAACATTCAGTACTTC. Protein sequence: CASSARLAVAKNIQYF.

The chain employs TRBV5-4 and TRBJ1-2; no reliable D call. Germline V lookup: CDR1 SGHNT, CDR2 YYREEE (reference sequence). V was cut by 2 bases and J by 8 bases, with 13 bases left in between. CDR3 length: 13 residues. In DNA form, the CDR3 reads TGTGCCAGCAGCTTCCCGGCCGCGGGCGGCTACACCTTC. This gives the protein CASSFPAAGGYTF.